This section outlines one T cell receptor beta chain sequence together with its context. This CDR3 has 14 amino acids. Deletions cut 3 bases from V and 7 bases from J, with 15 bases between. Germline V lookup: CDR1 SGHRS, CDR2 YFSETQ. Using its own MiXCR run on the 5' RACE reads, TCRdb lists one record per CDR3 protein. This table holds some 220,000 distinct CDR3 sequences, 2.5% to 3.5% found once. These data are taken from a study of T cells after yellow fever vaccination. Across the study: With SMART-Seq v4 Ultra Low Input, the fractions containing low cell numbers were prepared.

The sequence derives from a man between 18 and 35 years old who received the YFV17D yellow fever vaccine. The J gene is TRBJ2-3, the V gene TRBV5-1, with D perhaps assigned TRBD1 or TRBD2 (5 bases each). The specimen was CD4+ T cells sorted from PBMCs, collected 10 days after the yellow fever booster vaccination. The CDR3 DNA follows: TGCGCCAGCAGCTCCGGGACGCCGGGAAATACGCAGTATTTT. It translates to CASSSGTPGNTQYF.